This T cell receptor beta chain is drawn from a study of blood T cell repertoires in COVID-19. Study summary: Material from acute and convalescent COVID-19 was sourced from the United States, Italy and Spain. Nucleic acid was either cDNA or gDNA, and it came from T cells, B-cell-depleted T cells, or PBMCs.

In the original analysis: Cell counts per sample came from amplifying reference gene primers. TCRdb's table, derived via immunoSEQ multiplex PCR, lists solely in-frame clones and lacks some. V and J calls and clone size follow that table, whereas D and trimming were derived from the DNA. The repertoire holds over 100,000 clones, roughly 87% seen once, with 2% to 2.5% in the top ten. What was sequenced was peripheral blood. This TCR was recovered from a man aged 50 to 59 with active COVID-19.

CDR3 residues: CASRPRGAYTGELFF. CDR3 coding DNA: TGTGCCAGCAGGCCCCGGGGGGCCTACACCGGGGAGCTGTTTTTT. The V gene is TRBV6-5, the J gene TRBJ2-2; weak D call: TRBD2 (7 bases). The length of the CDR3 is 15 residues. V lost 6 bases to trimming and J lost 3 bases, with 14 bases between them. Germline V gene sequence: CDR1 MNHEY, CDR2 SVGAGI.